The 17 T cell receptor beta chains reported below all come from one sample, sequenced in a study of blood T cell repertoires in COVID-19. TCRdb's copy holds only in-frame clones and misses some; the assay was immunoSEQ multiplex PCR. The sample has 150,000 to 200,000 clones, 70% to 85% seen once. Sequenced sample: peripheral blood. The receptors derive from a woman aged 25 to 39 with acute or convalescent COVID-19.

V and J are TRBV4-2 and TRBJ2-3; TRBD2 matches at 11 bases. The germline V gene encodes CDR1 LGHNA and CDR2 YNFKEQ. V was clipped by 5 bases and J by 4 bases; unmatched bases: 11. The CDR3 has 17 residues. The CDR3 loop is CASSSLAGGLYPDTQYF. The DNA for the CDR3 is TGTGCCAGCAGCTCCCTAGCGGGGGGCCTGTACCCAGATACGCAGTATTTT.

In this sample, this clone turned up many times. This chain joins TRBV5-4 and TRBJ1-4; 7 bases agree with TRBD1. CDR3 length: 15 amino acids. Germline CDR1 is SGHNT and CDR2 is YYREEE (reference sequence). Trimming at V came to 4 bases and at J to 7 bases, leaving 10 bases not matched to a gene. This chain's CDR3 is CASSLRTGGIEKLFF. The CDR3 nucleotides read TGTGCCAGCAGCCTACGGACAGGTGGGATTGAAAAACTGTTTTTT.

The V call is TRBV15, the J call TRBJ1-4; 9 bases align to TRBD1. This CDR3 has 15 amino acids. Germline CDR1 reads LNHNV; CDR2 reads YYDKDF (reference sequence). V was pared by 4 bases and J by 10 bases, with 10 bases of the junction left unmatched. The CDR3 loop is CATSTGDRGAGKLFF. CDR3 DNA: TGTGCCACCAGCACCGGAGACAGGGGGGCTGGAAAACTGTTTTTT.

This clone came up a few times. The chain links TRBV28 to TRBJ2-7; 7 nucleotides agree with TRBD1. J was trimmed by 5 bases and V by 1 base; bases with no gene match: 8. This CDR3 spans 15 amino acids. The germline V gene encodes CDR1 MDHEN and CDR2 SYDVKM. CDR3 protein: CASSLSAGGNNEQYF. The CDR3 coding sequence is TGTGCCAGCAGTTTATCGGCAGGGGGTAATAACGAGCAGTACTTC.

The chain couples TRBV12-3 or TRBV12-4 to TRBJ2-1, with a tentative D call TRBD2 (5 bases). The CDR3 runs 11 residues. With 7 bases removed from V and 8 bases from J, the gap between germline ends came to 9 bases. For the CDR3, the DNA is TGTGCCAGCACACTAGTGGATGAGCAGTTCTTC. Amino acid sequence: CASTLVDEQFF.

This rearrangement joins TRBV10-1 to TRBJ2-5, with D possibly matching TRBD2 (5 bases). The CDR3 consists of 14 residues. Trimming left V 6 bases short and J 5 bases short, with 16 bases between. In germline, CDR1 is WNHNN, CDR2 SYGVQD (reference sequence). CDR3 sequence reads: CASSRDTSTETQYF. CDR3 DNA: TGCGCCAGCAGCCGGGATACAAGTACGGAGACCCAGTACTTC.

The chain is built from TRBV6-2 or TRBV6-3 and TRBJ2-2; D may be TRBD1 (6 bases). Trimming cost V 3 bases and J 6 bases, with 11 bases left between them. Germline values: CDR1 MNHEY, CDR2 SVGEGT. The CDR3 loop spans 14 amino acids. CDR3 coding DNA: TGTGCCAGCAGTTATACAGGGTTATCCGGGGAGCTGTTTTTT. It translates to CASSYTGLSGELFF.

The rearrangement links TRBV29-1 to TRBJ2-1, with TRBD1 matching over 9 bases. J lost 7 bases, V lost 3 bases, and 7 bases had no gene match. The CDR3 sequence is 14 residues long. Germline V CDR1 and CDR2: SQVTM, ANQGSEA. The CDR3 region has the DNA TGCAGCGTTGATGGGGGGACAGGGTCAAATGAGCAGTTCTTC. This codes for CSVDGGTGSNEQFF.

CDR3 sequence (DNA): TGTGCCAGCAGTTACACTAGTTCTTCCTACGAGCAGTACTTC. Residues: CASSYTSSSYEQYF. The chain has TRBV6-5 and TRBJ2-7; weak D call: TRBD2 (5 bases). The ends were cut back, 2 bases at V and 1 base at J, with 9 bases in the middle. The CDR3 has 14 amino acids. In germline, CDR1 is MNHEY, CDR2 SVGAGI.

The V and J genes are TRBV19 and TRBJ2-4; D might be TRBD1 (5 bases). The germline gives CDR1 LNHDA, CDR2 SQIVND (reference sequence). The length of the CDR3 is 17 residues. V was cut by 0 bases and J by 7 bases, with 19 bases left in between. The CDR3 DNA follows: TGTGCCAGTAGTATAGATCCAGACAGAGTAGAATGGAACATTCAGTACTTC. As protein: CASSIDPDRVEWNIQYF. The variable domain in full, completed from reference TRBV19 and TRBJ2-4, reads DGGITQSPKYLFRKEGQNVTLSCEQNLNHDAMYWYRQDPGQGLRLIYYSQIVNDFQKGDIAEGYSVSREKKESFPLTVTSAQKNPTAFYLCASSIDPDRVEWNIQYFGAGTRLSVL.

V and J are TRBV6-5 and TRBJ2-2; possibly TRBD2 for D (5 bases). Trimming shortened V by 10 bases and J by 4 bases, and 16 bases separated the two germline ends. The CDR3 covers 14 residues. The germline gives CDR1 MNHEY, CDR2 SVGAGI. The CDR3 DNA reads TGTGCCACCACGCGAACTAGAGGCACCGGGGAGCTGTTTTTT. It specifies CATTRTRGTGELFF.

The chain links TRBV28 to TRBJ2-7; the match to TRBD2 covers 12 bases. Trimming removed 2 bases from V and 6 bases from J; junction bases left unmatched: 5. The CDR3 totals 15 residues. CDR1 is MDHEN and CDR2 is SYDVKM in the germline V gene. The CDR3 DNA is TGTGCCAGCAGTTTACTAGCGGGGGGGCTGGGCGAGCAGTACTTC. Its translation is CASSLLAGGLGEQYF.

The V call is TRBV5-1, the J call TRBJ1-1, with 9 bases matching TRBD1. Trimming removed 0 bases from V and 4 bases from J; junction bases left unmatched: 10. Germline values: CDR1 SGHRS, CDR2 YFSETQ. This CDR3 has 17 amino acids. The CDR3 here is CASSLVLTGGLVTEAFF. CDR3 in DNA: TGCGCCAGCAGCTTGGTATTGACAGGGGGTTTGGTCACTGAAGCTTTCTTT.

This chain links TRBV12-3 or TRBV12-4 with TRBJ2-7, with unresolved D. CDR3 length: 13 residues. V lost 9 bases to trimming and J lost 3 bases, with 15 bases between them. The CDR3 here is CASRSLRDYEQYF. As DNA, the CDR3 is TGTGCCAGTCGCTCCCTTCGAGACTACGAGCAGTACTTC.

V usage is TRBV7-9 and J usage is TRBJ2-7, with D possibly being TRBD2 (5 bases). The CDR3 contains 15 residues. Germline V gene sequence: CDR1 SEHNR, CDR2 FQNEAQ (reference sequence). The germline V and J ends were trimmed by 5 bases and 2 bases, with 16 bases remaining between them. The CDR3 DNA is TGTGCCAGCAGCGGAGGTCGATCCGGAACCTACGAGCAGTACTTC. Its protein product is CASSGGRSGTYEQYF.

The V call is TRBV3-1 (or the pseudogene TRBV3-2), the J call TRBJ2-3, with 10 bases fitting TRBD2. Germline CDR1 LGHDT, CDR2 YNNKEL (reference sequence). Trimming cost V 2 bases and J 2 bases; bases outside gene matches: 4. The length of the CDR3 is 16 residues. CDR3 in amino acids: CASSQLAGAVTDTQYF. The CDR3, as DNA: TGTGCCAGCAGCCAACTAGCGGGGGCGGTCACAGATACGCAGTATTTT.

The genes are TRBV5-4 and TRBJ2-2, with 8 bases that match TRBD2. After removal of 0 bases from V and 4 bases from J, the junction contained 2 bases not matched to a gene. CDR3 length equals 15 residues. Germline loops: CDR1 SGHNT, CDR2 YYREEE (reference sequence). CDR3: CASSLASGSTGELFF. Written as DNA, the CDR3 is TGTGCCAGCAGCTTGGCAAGCGGGAGCACCGGGGAGCTGTTTTTT.